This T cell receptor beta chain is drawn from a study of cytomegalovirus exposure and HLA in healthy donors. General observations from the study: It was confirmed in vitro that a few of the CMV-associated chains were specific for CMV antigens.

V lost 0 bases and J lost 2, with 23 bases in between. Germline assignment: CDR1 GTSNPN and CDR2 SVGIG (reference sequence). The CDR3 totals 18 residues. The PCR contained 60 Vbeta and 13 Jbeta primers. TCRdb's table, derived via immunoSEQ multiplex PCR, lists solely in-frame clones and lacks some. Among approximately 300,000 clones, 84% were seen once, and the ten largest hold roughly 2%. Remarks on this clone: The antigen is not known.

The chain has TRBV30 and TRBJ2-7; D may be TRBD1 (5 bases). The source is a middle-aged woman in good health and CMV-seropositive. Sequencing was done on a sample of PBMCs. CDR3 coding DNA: TGTGCCTGGAGTGTACCAAGAACAGGTAATCACCACCCCTACGAGCAGTACTTC. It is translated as CAWSVPRTGNHHPYEQYF.